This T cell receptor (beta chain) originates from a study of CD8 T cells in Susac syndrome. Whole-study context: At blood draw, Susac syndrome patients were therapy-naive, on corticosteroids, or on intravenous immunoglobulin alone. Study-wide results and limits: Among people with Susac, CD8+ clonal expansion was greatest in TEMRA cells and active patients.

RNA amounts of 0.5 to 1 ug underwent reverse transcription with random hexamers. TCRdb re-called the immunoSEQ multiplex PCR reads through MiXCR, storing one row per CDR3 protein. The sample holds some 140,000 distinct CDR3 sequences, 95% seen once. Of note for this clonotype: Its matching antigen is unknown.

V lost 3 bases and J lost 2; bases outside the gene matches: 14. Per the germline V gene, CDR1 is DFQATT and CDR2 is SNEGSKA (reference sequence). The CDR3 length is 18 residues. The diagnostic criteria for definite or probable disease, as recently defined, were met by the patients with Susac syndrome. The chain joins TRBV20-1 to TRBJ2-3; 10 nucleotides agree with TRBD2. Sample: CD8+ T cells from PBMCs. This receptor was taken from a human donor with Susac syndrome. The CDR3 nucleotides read TGCAGTGCTAGTTGGCTAGCGGGAGCCCGGTCATACACAGATACGCAGTATTTT. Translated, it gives CSASWLAGARSYTDTQYF.